This TCR beta chain was identified during a study of blood T cell repertoires in COVID-19. Generated by immunoSEQ multiplex PCR, the TCRdb table keeps only in-frame clones and is missing some. The repertoire includes about 190,000 clones, over 75% of them detected once, and 0.5% to 0.6% sits in the top ten. The germline V gene has CDR1 GTSNPN and CDR2 SVGIG (reference sequence). The germline V and J ends were trimmed by 4 bases and 1 base, with 10 bases remaining between them. This CDR3 is built from 14 residues. The sequenced sample was peripheral blood. This rearrangement joins TRBV30 to TRBJ2-2; TRBD1 is a possible D gene (6 bases). The source of this sequence is a man in his fifties with acute or convalescent COVID-19. The CDR3 sequence: CAWNPGQNTGELFF. The CDR3 nucleotides read TGTGCCTGGAATCCGGGACAGAACACCGGGGAGCTGTTTTTT.